This T cell receptor beta chain was sequenced during a study of T cells in Graves' hyperthyroidism and ophthalmopathy. Authors of the study amplified TCR beta CDR3 regions from RNA transcripts. In the first-round RT-PCR of the TCR CDR3, the HTBI primer set was used. Via MiXCR, TCRdb re-called the multiplex PCR reads, giving one row per CDR3 protein. The data contain approximately 560,000 distinct CDR3 sequences, 35% to 55% of them seen just once; the ten biggest clones take up just under 8.5%. The receptor was isolated from a young woman with Graves' hyperthyroidism. Sequencing was done on a sample of peripheral blood or thyroid tissue (not recorded which).

CDR3 in DNA: TGTGCCAGCAGCTTAGGACAGGCGTATAATTCACCCCTCCACTTT. Protein product: CASSLGQAYNSPLHF. The chain is built from TRBV7-6 and TRBJ1-6, with D possibly being TRBD1 (6 bases). V lost 1 base to trimming and J lost 4 bases, with 8 bases between them. The CDR3 extends over 15 amino acids. The germline V gene has CDR1 SGHVS and CDR2 FNYEAQ.